The sequence of this T cell receptor beta chain was determined in a study of T cells in Graves' hyperthyroidism and ophthalmopathy. CDR1 and CDR2 from the germline V gene are MNHEY and SVGAGI. The V end lost 2 bases, the J end lost 0 bases, and 14 bases lay between the germline ends. The length of the CDR3 is 17 residues. Authors of the study amplified TCR beta CDR3 regions from RNA transcripts. In the first-round RT-PCR of the TCR CDR3, the HTBI primer set was used. TCRdb processed the multiplex PCR reads anew with MiXCR; each CDR3 protein has one entry. The sample has 700,000 to 950,000 distinct CDR3 sequences, roughly a third seen once.

The sequence was obtained from a woman aged 35 to 49 with Graves' hyperthyroidism. The V gene is TRBV6-5, the J gene TRBJ1-3; tentatively, D is TRBD1 (6 bases). Sequenced input: blood. CDR3 residues: CASSYRDTSCSGNTIYF. DNA for the CDR3: TGTGCCAGCAGTTACCGGGACACGTCCTGCTCTGGAAACACCATATATTTT.